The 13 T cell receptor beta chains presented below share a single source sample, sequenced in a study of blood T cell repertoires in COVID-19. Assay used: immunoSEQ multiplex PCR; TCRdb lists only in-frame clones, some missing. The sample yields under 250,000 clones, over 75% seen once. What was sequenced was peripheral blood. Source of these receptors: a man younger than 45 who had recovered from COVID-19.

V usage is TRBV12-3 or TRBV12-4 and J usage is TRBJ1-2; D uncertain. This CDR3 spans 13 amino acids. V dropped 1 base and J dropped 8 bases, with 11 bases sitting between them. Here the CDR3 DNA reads TGTGCCAGCAGTTTAGGGGGTCGAGGGGGCTACACCTTC. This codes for CASSLGGRGGYTF.

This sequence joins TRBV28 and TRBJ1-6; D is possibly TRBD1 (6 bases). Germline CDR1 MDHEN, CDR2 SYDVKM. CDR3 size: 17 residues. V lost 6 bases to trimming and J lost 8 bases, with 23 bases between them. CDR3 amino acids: CASSLLPNSGADSPLHF. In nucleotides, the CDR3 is TGTGCCAGCAGCCTCTTACCAAACTCAGGGGCCGATTCACCCCTCCACTTT.

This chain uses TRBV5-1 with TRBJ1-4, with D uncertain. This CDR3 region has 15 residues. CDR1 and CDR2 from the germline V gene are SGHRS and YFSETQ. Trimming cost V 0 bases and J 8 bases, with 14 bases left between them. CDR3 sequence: CASSLANSGNEKLFF. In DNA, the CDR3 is TGCGCCAGCAGCTTGGCCAATTCCGGGAACGAAAAACTGTTTTTT. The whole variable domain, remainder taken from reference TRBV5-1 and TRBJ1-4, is KAGVTQTPRYLIKTRGQQVTLSCSPISGHRSVSWYQQTPGQGLQFLFEYFSETQRNKGNFPGRFSGRQFSNSRSEMNVSTLELGDSALYLCASSLANSGNEKLFFGSGTQLSVL.

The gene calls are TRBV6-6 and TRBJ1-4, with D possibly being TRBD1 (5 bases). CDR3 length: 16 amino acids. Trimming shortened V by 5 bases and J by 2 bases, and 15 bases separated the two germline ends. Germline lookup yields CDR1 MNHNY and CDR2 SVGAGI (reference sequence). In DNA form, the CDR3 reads TGTGCCAGCAGTCTTAGGGGTCCTCGGACTAATGAAAAACTGTTTTTT. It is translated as CASSLRGPRTNEKLFF.

The CDR3 spells CASSLFTRGTEAFF. CDR3 DNA sequence: TGTGCCAGCAGCTTATTCACCAGGGGCACTGAAGCTTTCTTT. This sequence joins TRBV7-2 and TRBJ1-1; possibly TRBD1 for D (6 bases). This CDR3 region has 14 residues. Per germline, CDR1 SGHTA and CDR2 FQGNSA. V lost 2 bases, J lost 4 bases, and 11 bases lay in between.

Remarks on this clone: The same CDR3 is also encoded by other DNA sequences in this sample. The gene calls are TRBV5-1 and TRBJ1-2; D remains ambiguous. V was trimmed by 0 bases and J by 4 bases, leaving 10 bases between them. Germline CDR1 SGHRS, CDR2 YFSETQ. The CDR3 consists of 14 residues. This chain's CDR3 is CASSLAGEGYGYTF. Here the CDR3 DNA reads TGCGCCAGCAGCTTGGCCGGGGAGGGCTATGGCTACACCTTC.

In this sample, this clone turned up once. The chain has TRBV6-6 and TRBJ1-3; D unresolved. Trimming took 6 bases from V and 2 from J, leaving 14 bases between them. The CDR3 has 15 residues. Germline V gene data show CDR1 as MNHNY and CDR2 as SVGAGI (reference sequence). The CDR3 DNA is TGTGCCAGCAGATCCCCCGAGTTAACTGGAAACACCATATATTTT. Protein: CASRSPELTGNTIYF.

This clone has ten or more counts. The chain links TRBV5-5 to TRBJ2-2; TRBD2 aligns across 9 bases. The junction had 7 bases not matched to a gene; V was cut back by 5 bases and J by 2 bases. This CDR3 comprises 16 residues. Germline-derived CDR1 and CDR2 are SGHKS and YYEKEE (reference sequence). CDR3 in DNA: TGTGCCAGCAGTCTAAGACTAGCGGTTAACACCGGGGAGCTGTTTTTT. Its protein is CASSLRLAVNTGELFF.

CDR3 loop: CASSLTQGNQPQHF. The CDR3 DNA is TGTGCCAGCAGTTTAACACAGGGGAATCAGCCCCAGCATTTT. The chain links TRBV28 to TRBJ1-5; 7 bases fit TRBD1. Germline V gives CDR1 MDHEN, CDR2 SYDVKM. The V and J ends lost 2 bases and 4 bases, in that order; junction bases with no gene match: 2. CDR3 length equals 14 residues.

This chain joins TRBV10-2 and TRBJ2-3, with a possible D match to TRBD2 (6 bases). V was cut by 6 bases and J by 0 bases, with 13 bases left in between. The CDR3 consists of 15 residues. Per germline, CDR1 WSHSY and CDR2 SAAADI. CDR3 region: CASRSAGKSTDTQYF. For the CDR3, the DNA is TGCGCCAGCAGGTCGGCGGGGAAAAGCACAGATACGCAGTATTTT.

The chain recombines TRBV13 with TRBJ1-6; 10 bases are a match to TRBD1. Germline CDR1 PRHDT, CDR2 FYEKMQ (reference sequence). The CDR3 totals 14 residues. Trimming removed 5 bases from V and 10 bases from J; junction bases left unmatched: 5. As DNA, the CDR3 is TGTGCCAGCAGCCCCCGGGACAGGGGCTCACCCCTCCACTTT. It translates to CASSPRDRGSPLHF. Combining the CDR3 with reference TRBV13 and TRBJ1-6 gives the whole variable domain AAGVIQSPRHLIKEKRETATLKCYPIPRHDTVYWYQQGPGQDPQFLISFYEKMQSDKGSIPDRFSAQQFSDYHSELNMSSLELGDSALYFCASSPRDRGSPLHFGNGTRLTVT.

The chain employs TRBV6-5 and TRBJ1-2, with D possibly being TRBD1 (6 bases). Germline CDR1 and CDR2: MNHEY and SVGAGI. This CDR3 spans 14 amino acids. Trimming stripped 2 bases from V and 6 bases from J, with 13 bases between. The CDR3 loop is CASSYLRGLDGYTF. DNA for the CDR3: TGTGCCAGCAGTTACCTCAGGGGTTTGGATGGCTACACCTTC.

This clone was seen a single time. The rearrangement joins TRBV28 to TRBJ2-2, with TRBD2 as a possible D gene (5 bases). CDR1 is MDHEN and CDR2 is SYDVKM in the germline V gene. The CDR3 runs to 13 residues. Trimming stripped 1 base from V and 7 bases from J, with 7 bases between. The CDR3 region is CASSLFEGGELFF. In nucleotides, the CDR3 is TGTGCCAGCAGTTTATTCGAGGGCGGGGAGCTGTTTTTT.